This TCR beta chain originates from a study of T-cell reconstitution after alpha-beta-depleted transplantation in children. Study-wide results and caveats: T-cell counts and diversity at one year following transplant were attributed mainly to newly produced T cells. Some patients showed high day-60 TCRbeta diversity, which derived from surviving recipient T cells and thymic progenitors. About two months after transplant, alpha-beta T cells reportedly came from several hundred expanded graft clones.

Construction of the TCRbeta library involved unique molecular identifiers. From the PCR reads, TCRdb called clonotypes with MiXCR, one entry per CDR3 protein. The data show about 980,000 distinct CDR3 sequences, with less than 30% seen just once and more than 25% held by the top ten. This CDR3 comprises 15 residues. Trimming left V 3 bases short and J 4 bases short, with 15 bases between. Per the germline V gene, CDR1 is KGHSH and CDR2 is LQKENI. A note on this clonotype: The antigen remains undetermined.

The chain couples TRBV18 to TRBJ1-1; D possibly corresponds to TRBD1 (5 bases). The starting material was PBMCs, mostly from graft donor cells, obtained 360 days after TCRalphabeta/CD19-depleted stem cell transplant. The sequence came from a boy under three years old who had a stem cell transplant for SCID, so the T cells may come from the graft donor. The CDR3 here is CASSPGRRGTTEAFF. In DNA form, the CDR3 reads TGTGCCAGCTCACCCGGTCGGAGAGGGACCACTGAAGCTTTCTTT.